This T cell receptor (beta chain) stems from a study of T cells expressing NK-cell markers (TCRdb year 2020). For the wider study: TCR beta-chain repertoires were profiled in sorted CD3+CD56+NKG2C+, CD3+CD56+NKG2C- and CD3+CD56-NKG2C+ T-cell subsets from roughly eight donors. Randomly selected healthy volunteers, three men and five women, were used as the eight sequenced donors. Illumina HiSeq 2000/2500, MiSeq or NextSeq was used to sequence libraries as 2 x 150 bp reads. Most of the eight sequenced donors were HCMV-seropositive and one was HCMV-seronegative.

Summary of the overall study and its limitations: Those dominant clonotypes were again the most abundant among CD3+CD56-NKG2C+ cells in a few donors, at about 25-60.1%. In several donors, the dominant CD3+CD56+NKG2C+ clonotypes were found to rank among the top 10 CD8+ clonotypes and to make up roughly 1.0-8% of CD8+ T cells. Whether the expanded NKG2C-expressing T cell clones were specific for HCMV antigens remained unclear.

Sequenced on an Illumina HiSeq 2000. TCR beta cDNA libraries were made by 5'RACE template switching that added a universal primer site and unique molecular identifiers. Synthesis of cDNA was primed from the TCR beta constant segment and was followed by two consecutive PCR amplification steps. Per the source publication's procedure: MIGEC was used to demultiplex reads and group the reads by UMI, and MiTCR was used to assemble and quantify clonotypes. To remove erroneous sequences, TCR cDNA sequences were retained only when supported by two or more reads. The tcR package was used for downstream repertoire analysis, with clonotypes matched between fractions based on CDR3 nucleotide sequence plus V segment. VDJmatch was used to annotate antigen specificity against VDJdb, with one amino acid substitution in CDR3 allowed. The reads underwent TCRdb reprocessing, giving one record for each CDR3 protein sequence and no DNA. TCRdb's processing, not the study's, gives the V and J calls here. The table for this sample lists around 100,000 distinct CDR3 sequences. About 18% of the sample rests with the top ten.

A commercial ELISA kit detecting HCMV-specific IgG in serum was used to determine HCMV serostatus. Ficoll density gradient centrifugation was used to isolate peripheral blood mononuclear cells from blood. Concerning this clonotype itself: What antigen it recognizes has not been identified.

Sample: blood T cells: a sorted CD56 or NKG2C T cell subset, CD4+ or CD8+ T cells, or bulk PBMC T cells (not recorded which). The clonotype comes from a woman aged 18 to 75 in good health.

The CDR3 region reads CASSQGLISYNEQFF. The rearranged segments are TRBV4-3 and TRBJ2-1; the TCRdb D gene call, TRBD2, has no DNA to confirm it. Including cysteine and phenylalanine, the CDR3 has 15 amino acids. No DNA has been recorded. CDR1 LGHNA and CDR2 YSLEER were looked up in the germline V gene.